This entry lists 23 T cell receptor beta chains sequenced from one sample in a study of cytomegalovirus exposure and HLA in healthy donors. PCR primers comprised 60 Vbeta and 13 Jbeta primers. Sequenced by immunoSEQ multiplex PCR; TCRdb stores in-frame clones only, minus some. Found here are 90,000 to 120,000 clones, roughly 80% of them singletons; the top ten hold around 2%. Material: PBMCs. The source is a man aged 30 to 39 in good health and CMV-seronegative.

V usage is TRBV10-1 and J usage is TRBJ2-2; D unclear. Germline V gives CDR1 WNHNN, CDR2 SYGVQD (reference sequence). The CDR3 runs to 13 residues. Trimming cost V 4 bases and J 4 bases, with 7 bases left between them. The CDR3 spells CASSGASTGELFF. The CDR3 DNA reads TGCGCCAGCAGTGGTGCGAGCACCGGGGAGCTGTTTTTT.

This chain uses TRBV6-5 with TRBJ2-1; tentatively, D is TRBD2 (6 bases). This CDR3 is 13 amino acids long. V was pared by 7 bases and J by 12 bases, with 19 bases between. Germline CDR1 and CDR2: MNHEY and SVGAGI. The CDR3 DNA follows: TGTGCCAGCACTAAACGTAGCGGTTTAGCGCAGTTCTTC. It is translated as CASTKRSGLAQFF.

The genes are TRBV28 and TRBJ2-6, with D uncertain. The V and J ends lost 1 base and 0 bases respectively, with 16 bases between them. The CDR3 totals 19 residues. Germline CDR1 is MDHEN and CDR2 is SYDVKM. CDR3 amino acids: CASSLFPIPPISGANVLTF. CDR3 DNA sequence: TGTGCCAGCAGTTTATTCCCCATCCCCCCCATCTCTGGGGCCAACGTCCTGACTTTC.

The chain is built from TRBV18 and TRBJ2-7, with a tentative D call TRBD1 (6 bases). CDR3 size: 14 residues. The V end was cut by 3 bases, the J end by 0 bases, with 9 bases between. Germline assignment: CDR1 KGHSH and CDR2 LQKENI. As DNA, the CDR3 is TGTGCCAGCTCACCCACAGGGACCTCCTACGAGCAGTACTTC. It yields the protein CASSPTGTSYEQYF.

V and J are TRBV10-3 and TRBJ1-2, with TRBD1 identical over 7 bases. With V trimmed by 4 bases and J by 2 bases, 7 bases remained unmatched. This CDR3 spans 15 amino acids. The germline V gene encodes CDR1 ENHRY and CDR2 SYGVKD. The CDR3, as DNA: TGTGCCATCAGTGGGGGGGACAGCTTGAACTATGGCTACACCTTC. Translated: CAISGGDSLNYGYTF.

CDR3: CASSLGASSGNEQFF. The CDR3 DNA follows: TGCGCCAGCAGCTTGGGCGCTTCCTCAGGGAATGAGCAGTTCTTC. V gene TRBV5-1 combines with J gene TRBJ2-1; D is possibly TRBD1 (5 bases). CDR1 is SGHRS and CDR2 is YFSETQ in the germline V gene. The CDR3 is made up of 15 amino acids. V was shortened by 0 bases and J by 7 bases, with 14 bases between the two germline ends.

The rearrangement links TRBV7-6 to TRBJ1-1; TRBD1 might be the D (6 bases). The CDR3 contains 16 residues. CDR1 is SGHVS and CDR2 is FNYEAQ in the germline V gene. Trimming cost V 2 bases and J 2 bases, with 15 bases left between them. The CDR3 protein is CASSLTIRTENTEAFF. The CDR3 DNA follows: TGTGCCAGCAGCTTAACCATCAGGACAGAAAACACTGAAGCTTTCTTT. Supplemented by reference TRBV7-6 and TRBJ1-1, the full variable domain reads GAGVSQSPRYKVTKRGQDVALRCDPISGHVSLYWYRQALGQGPEFLTYFNYEAQQDKSGLPNDRFSAERPEGSISTLTIQRTEQRDSAMYRCASSLTIRTENTEAFFGQGTRLTVV.

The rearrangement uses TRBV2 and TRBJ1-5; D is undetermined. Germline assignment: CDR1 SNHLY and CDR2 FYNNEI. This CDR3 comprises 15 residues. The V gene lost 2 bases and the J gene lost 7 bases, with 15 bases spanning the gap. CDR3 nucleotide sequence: TGTGCCAGCAGTGAAACGTTCCCAGTCCGACAGCCCCAGCATTTT. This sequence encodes CASSETFPVRQPQHF.

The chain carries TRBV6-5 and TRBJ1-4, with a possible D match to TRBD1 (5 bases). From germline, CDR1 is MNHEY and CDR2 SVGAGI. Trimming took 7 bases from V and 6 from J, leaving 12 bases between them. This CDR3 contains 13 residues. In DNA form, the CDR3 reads TGTGCCAGCACTGGGGGGGGTGATGAAAAACTGTTTTTT. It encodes CASTGGGDEKLFF.

Here the CDR3 DNA reads TGTGCCAGCTCACCTATTTTTGGGTCGGGGTACGAGCAGTACTTC. Its protein is CASSPIFGSGYEQYF. This chain joins TRBV18 and TRBJ2-7; tentatively, D is TRBD2 (5 bases). CDR1 and CDR2 (germline): KGHSH, LQKENI. The CDR3 has 15 amino acids. Trimming took 3 bases from V and 4 from J, leaving 16 bases between them.

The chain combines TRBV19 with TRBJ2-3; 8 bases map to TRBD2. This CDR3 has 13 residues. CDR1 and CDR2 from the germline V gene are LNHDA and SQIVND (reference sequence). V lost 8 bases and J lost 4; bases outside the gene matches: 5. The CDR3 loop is CASGLAGSDTQYF. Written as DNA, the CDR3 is TGTGCCAGTGGCCTAGCGGGCTCAGATACGCAGTATTTT.

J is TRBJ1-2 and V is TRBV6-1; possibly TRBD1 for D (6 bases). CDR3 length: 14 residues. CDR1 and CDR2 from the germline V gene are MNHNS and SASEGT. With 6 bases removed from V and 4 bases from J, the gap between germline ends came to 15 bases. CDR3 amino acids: CASSGNRDGYGYTF. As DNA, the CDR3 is TGTGCCAGCAGCGGGAACAGGGACGGCTATGGCTACACCTTC.

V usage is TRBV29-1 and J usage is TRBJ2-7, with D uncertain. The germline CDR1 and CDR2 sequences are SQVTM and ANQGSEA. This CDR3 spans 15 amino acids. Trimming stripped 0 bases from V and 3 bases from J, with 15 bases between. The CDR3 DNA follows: TGCAGCGTTGAAGAGAGTGGTGAGTTCGGCTACGAGCAGTACTTC. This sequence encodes CSVEESGEFGYEQYF.

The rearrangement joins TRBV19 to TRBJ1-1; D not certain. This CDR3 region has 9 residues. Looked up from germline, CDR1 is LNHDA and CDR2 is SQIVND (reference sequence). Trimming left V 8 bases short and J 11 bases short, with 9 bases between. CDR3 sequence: CASVAGAFF. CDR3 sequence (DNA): TGTGCCAGTGTGGCCGGGGCTTTCTTT.

The CDR3 is CASRRDLSPNTEAFF. Written as DNA, the CDR3 is TGTGCCAGCAGGCGGGACCTCTCGCCAAACACTGAAGCTTTCTTT. The J gene is TRBJ1-1, the V gene TRBV2, with a weak D call TRBD1 (5 bases). V lost 6 bases, J lost 2 bases, and 16 bases lay in between. CDR3 length: 15 amino acids. The germline V gene has CDR1 SNHLY and CDR2 FYNNEI.

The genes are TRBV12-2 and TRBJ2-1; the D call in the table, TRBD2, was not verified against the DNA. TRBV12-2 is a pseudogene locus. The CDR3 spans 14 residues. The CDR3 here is CASPPGETGNEQFF. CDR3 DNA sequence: TGTGCAAGTCCCCCGGGGGAGACGGGGAATGAGCAGTTCTTC.

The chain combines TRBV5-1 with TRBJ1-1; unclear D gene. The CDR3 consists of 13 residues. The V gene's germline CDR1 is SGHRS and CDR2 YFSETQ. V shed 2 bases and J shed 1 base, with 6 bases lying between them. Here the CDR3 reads CASSFPGNTEAFF. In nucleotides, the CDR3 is TGCGCCAGCAGCTTTCCGGGGAACACTGAAGCTTTCTTT.

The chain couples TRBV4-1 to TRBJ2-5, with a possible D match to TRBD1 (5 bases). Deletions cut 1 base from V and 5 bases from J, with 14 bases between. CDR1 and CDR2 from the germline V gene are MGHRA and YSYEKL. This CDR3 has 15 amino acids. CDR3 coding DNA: TGCGCCAGCAGCCAAGGGGGCAGGGCCCCGGAGACCCAGTACTTC. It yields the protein CASSQGGRAPETQYF.

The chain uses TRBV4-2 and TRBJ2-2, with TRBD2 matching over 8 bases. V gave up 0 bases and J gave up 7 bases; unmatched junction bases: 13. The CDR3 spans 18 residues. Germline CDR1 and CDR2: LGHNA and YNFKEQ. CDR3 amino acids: CASSQEGFGGGRIGELFF. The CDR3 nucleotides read TGTGCCAGCAGCCAAGAAGGTTTCGGGGGGGGAAGGATCGGGGAGCTGTTTTTT.

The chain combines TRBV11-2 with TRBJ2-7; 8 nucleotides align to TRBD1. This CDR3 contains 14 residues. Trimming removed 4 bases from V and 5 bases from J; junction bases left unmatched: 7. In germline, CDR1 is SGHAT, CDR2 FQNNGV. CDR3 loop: CASSSGQGLDEQYF. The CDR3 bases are TGTGCCAGCAGCTCCGGACAGGGCTTGGACGAGCAGTACTTC.

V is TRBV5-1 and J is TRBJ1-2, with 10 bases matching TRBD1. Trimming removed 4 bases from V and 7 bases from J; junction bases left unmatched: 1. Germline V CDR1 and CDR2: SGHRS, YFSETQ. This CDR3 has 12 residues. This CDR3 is CASSGQGGGYTF. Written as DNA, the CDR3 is TGCGCCAGCAGCGGACAGGGGGGTGGCTACACCTTC.

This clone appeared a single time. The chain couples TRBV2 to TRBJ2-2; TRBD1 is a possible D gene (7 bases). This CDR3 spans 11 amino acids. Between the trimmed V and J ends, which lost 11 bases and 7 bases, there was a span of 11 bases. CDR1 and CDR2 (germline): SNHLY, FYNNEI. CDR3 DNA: TGTGCCTCCCAGGGGGGCGGGGAGCTGTTTTTT. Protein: CASQGGGELFF.

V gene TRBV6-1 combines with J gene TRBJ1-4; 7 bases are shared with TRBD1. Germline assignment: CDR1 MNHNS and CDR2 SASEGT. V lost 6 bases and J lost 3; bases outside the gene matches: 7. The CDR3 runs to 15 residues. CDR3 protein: CASSTDRASNEKLFF. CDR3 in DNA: TGTGCCAGCAGCACAGACAGGGCCTCTAATGAAAAACTGTTTTTT.